One sample yielded the 24 T cell receptor beta chains listed below, sequenced in a study of shared clonotypes between healthy human individuals. CD8 cells regarded as naive lacked CD45RO, were positively chosen for CCR7, and omitted terminally differentiated effector memory CD45RA+ cells. Clones were read by immunoSEQ multiplex PCR, and TCRdb kept only the in-frame ones, dropping some. The data hold hundreds of thousands of clones, with around 96% observed a single time. The sequencing sample was made of naive CD8+ T cells sorted from blood. These receptors were taken from a woman in her 30s in good health.

This chain links TRBV6-4 with TRBJ1-1; D is possibly TRBD1 (6 bases). V lost 4 bases, J lost 3 bases, and 15 bases lay in between. The CDR3 extends over 15 amino acids. Germline CDR1 MRHNA, CDR2 SNTAGT. The CDR3 loop is CASSADPGAYTEAFF. DNA of the CDR3: TGTGCCAGCAGTGCCGACCCAGGGGCGTACACTGAAGCTTTCTTT.

V and J are TRBV13 and TRBJ2-2, with 11 bases aligning to TRBD2. In germline, CDR1 is PRHDT, CDR2 FYEKMQ (reference sequence). J lost 10 bases, V lost 5 bases, and 9 bases had no gene match. CDR3 length equals 15 residues. The chain's CDR3 is CASSPPLAGVVELFF. DNA for the CDR3: TGTGCCAGCAGCCCCCCACTAGCGGGAGTTGTGGAGCTGTTTTTT.

The V call is TRBV27, the J call TRBJ1-6; D gene uncertain. The V gene's germline CDR1 is MNHEY and CDR2 SMNVEV (reference sequence). The CDR3 sequence is 16 residues long. Deletions cut 6 bases from V and 7 bases from J, with 19 bases between. The CDR3 region is CASSLSPRPGNSPLHF. The CDR3 DNA reads TGTGCCAGCAGCCTCTCCCCGCGGCCGGGAAATTCACCCCTCCACTTT.

CDR3 sequence: CASSPPGFHEQYF. CDR3 coding DNA: TGTGCCAGCAGCCCCCCGGGGTTCCACGAGCAGTACTTC. The V gene is TRBV11-2, the J gene TRBJ2-7; D is possibly TRBD2 (5 bases). V gave up 5 bases and J gave up 5 bases, with 13 bases separating them. Germline V gives CDR1 SGHAT, CDR2 FQNNGV. The CDR3 is 13 amino acids.

This chain joins TRBV28 and TRBJ2-1; 7 nucleotides match TRBD1. With 4 bases clipped from V and 10 bases from J, the junction kept 13 bases outside the gene matches. The germline V gene has CDR1 MDHEN and CDR2 SYDVKM. CDR3 size: 15 residues. In DNA form, the CDR3 reads TGTGCCAGCAGTTATACAGGGGTAAATTTCGGGGAGCAGTTCTTC. It specifies CASSYTGVNFGEQFF.

The rearrangement joins TRBV7-6 to TRBJ2-7, with 14 bases identical to TRBD2. The CDR3 is 16 residues long. Trimming cost V 5 bases and J 6 bases; bases outside gene matches: 9. Germline V gene sequence: CDR1 SGHVS, CDR2 FNYEAQ. CDR3 DNA: TGTGCCAGCAGCGATGGGACTAGCGGGAGTACGGGCGAGCAGTACTTC. Translated, it gives CASSDGTSGSTGEQYF.

The chain is built from TRBV5-4 and TRBJ2-5, with D perhaps matching TRBD1 or TRBD2 (5 bases each). V lost 4 bases, J lost 0 bases, and 10 bases lay in between. CDR3 length equals 14 residues. The germline CDR1 and CDR2 sequences are SGHNT and YYREEE (reference sequence). CDR3 residues: CASSTGPNQETQYF. The CDR3 nucleotides read TGTGCCAGCAGCACGGGACCCAACCAAGAGACCCAGTACTTC.

V is TRBV21-1 and J is TRBJ2-3; TRBD1 is the table's D call and was not checked against the DNA. TRBV21-1 is tagged as a pseudogene. The CDR3 extends over 16 amino acids. CDR3 in DNA: TGTGCCAGCCCTTCTCTTGACAGGGACAGCACAGATACGCAGTATTTT. Translating gives CASPSLDRDSTDTQYF.

The V and J genes are TRBV5-6 and TRBJ1-3; D call uncertain. The germline V gene has CDR1 SGHDT and CDR2 YYEEEE. This CDR3 contains 14 residues. V was cut by 3 bases and J by 0 bases, with 7 bases left in between. CDR3 nucleotides: TGTGCCAGCAGCTCAGAGGGCTCTGGAAACACCATATATTTT. As protein: CASSSEGSGNTIYF.

This clone occurred once. The rearrangement uses TRBV7-8 and TRBJ2-7; 8 bases fit TRBD1. This CDR3 comprises 15 residues. The germline V gene encodes CDR1 SGHVS and CDR2 FQNEAQ. The V gene end was trimmed by 1 base and the J gene end by 6 bases; junction bases not matched to a gene: 8. The CDR3 protein is CASSLVLQGGREQYF. The CDR3, as DNA: TGTGCCAGCAGCTTAGTGTTACAGGGGGGTCGCGAGCAGTACTTC.

The chain links TRBV7-2 to TRBJ2-1; TRBD2 matches 10 bases. Unmatched junction bases numbered 5, after V lost 2 bases and J lost 7 bases. The CDR3 is 15 residues long. From germline, CDR1 is SGHTA and CDR2 FQGNSA. The CDR3: CASSLWTSGSNEQFF. The CDR3 DNA follows: TGTGCCAGCAGCTTATGGACTAGCGGATCTAATGAGCAGTTCTTC.

The chain is built from TRBV28 and TRBJ2-2, with 8 bases aligning to TRBD1. The CDR3 is 16 residues long. Germline V gene data show CDR1 as MDHEN and CDR2 as SYDVKM. V lost 4 bases and J lost 6; bases outside the gene matches: 10. The CDR3 DNA sequence: TGTGCCAGCAGTTCTCAGATGGACAGGGCGGCCGGGGAGCTGTTTTTT. Its protein is CASSSQMDRAAGELFF.

The rearrangement uses TRBV2 and TRBJ2-7; D is uncertain. Trimming removed 5 bases from V and 3 bases from J, with 5 bases in between. The CDR3 runs 11 residues. Per the germline V gene, CDR1 is SNHLY and CDR2 is FYNNEI. CDR3 residues: CASSTVYEQYF. For the CDR3, the DNA is TGTGCCAGCAGTACCGTCTACGAGCAGTACTTC.

CDR3 DNA sequence: TGTGCCAGCAGTTTCTCTCTTGAGGGATCGGGTGAGCAGTTCTTC. Encoded protein: CASSFSLEGSGEQFF. The chain recombines TRBV28 with TRBJ2-1, with a possible D match to TRBD2 (5 bases). The V end was cut by 3 bases, the J end by 9 bases, with 18 bases between. Germline V gives CDR1 MDHEN, CDR2 SYDVKM. The CDR3 has 15 amino acids. The variable domain in full, completed from reference TRBV28 and TRBJ2-1, reads DVKVTQSSRYLVKRTGEKVFLECVQDMDHENMFWYRQDPGLGLRLIYFSYDVKMKEKGDIPEGYSVSREKKERFSLILESASTNQTSMYLCASSFSLEGSGEQFFGPGTRLTVL.

The V and J genes are TRBV6-5 and TRBJ2-7, with 12 bases lining up with TRBD2. V was pared by 6 bases and J by 5 bases, with 8 bases of the junction left unmatched. Germline V lookup: CDR1 MNHEY, CDR2 SVGAGI. The CDR3 totals 15 residues. In nucleotides, the CDR3 is TGTGCCAGCAGACCAACTAGCGGGAGGATCCACGAGCAGTACTTC. Its protein product is CASRPTSGRIHEQYF.

The CDR3 sequence is CASSPGVTQETQYF. The CDR3 nucleotides read TGTGCCAGCAGCCCAGGGGTGACACAAGAGACCCAGTACTTC. The chain recombines TRBV13 with TRBJ2-5; D is possibly TRBD1 (6 bases). The CDR3 is 14 amino acids. Trimming removed 5 bases at V and 2 bases at J, with 12 bases between. Germline values: CDR1 PRHDT, CDR2 FYEKMQ (reference sequence).

The genes are TRBV28 and TRBJ2-5; D is perhaps TRBD2 (6 bases). The CDR3 extends over 13 amino acids. V lost 5 bases and J 5 bases, leaving 12 bases between the germline ends. Germline assignment: CDR1 MDHEN and CDR2 SYDVKM. For the CDR3, the DNA is TGTGCCAGCAGTCGAGGAGGGGAGGAGACCCAGTACTTC. Encoded protein: CASSRGGEETQYF.

The V gene is TRBV30, the J gene TRBJ1-1; a weak D match, TRBD1 (5 bases). Germline V lookup: CDR1 GTSNPN, CDR2 SVGIG (reference sequence). The CDR3 runs to 14 residues. V lost 3 bases to trimming and J lost 1 base, with 12 bases between them. Here the CDR3 DNA reads TGTGCCTGGAGCAAGGACAACGAGAACACTGAAGCTTTCTTT. Its translation is CAWSKDNENTEAFF.

The DNA of the CDR3 is TGTGCCAGCAGCCGCAGGGGGACTAGCATCCACGAGCAGTACTTC. Residues: CASSRRGTSIHEQYF. The J gene is TRBJ2-7, the V gene TRBV5-6; 9 positions match TRBD2. This CDR3 has 15 residues. V shed 4 bases, J shed 5 bases, and the junction held 10 bases outside the gene matches. Germline lookup yields CDR1 SGHDT and CDR2 YYEEEE.

This clone showed up just once. The J gene is TRBJ1-5, the V gene TRBV19; weak D call: TRBD1 (6 bases). Germline V gives CDR1 LNHDA, CDR2 SQIVND (reference sequence). This CDR3 comprises 15 residues. V gave up 8 bases and J gave up 7 bases, with 21 bases separating them. The CDR3 bases are TGTGCCAGTGCCAGTAGGGGGGGAGAGGAGCAGCCCCAGCATTTT. Amino acids: CASASRGGEEQPQHF. Drawing the rest from reference TRBV19 and TRBJ1-5, the complete variable domain is DGGITQSPKYLFRKEGQNVTLSCEQNLNHDAMYWYRQDPGQGLRLIYYSQIVNDFQKGDIAEGYSVSREKKESFPLTVTSAQKNPTAFYLCASASRGGEEQPQHFGDGTRLSIL.

This clone was seen a single time. Written as DNA, the CDR3 is TGTGCCAGCAGCGCCCCCGGGACTAGCGGGCACACCGGGGAGCTGTTTTTT. This translates into CASSAPGTSGHTGELFF. The V gene is TRBV7-9, the J gene TRBJ2-2; 12 bases line up with TRBD2. CDR1 and CDR2 (germline): SEHNR, FQNEAQ (reference sequence). Losses at the gene ends were 5 bases for V and 3 bases for J; bases not matched to a gene: 7. This CDR3 region has 17 residues. The entire variable domain, with the rest obtained from reference TRBV7-9 and TRBJ2-2, is as follows: DTGVSQNPRHKITKRGQNVTFRCDPISEHNRLYWYRQTLGQGPEFLTYFQNEAQLEKSRLLSDRFSAERPKGSFSTLEIQRTEQGDSAMYLCASSAPGTSGHTGELFFGEGSRLTVL.

The chain employs TRBV6-5 and TRBJ2-2; D unresolved. Trimming removed 5 bases from V and 6 bases from J, with 7 bases in between. Germline assignment: CDR1 MNHEY and CDR2 SVGAGI. The CDR3 runs 12 residues. The CDR3 DNA follows: TGTGCCAGCAGTAAGGGCTCCGGGGAGCTGTTTTTT. The encoded protein is CASSKGSGELFF.

This chain links TRBV4-1 with TRBJ1-2; D call uncertain. V lost 4 bases to trimming and J lost 4 bases, with 13 bases between them. CDR3 length: 14 residues. In germline, CDR1 is MGHRA, CDR2 YSYEKL. The CDR3 coding sequence is TGCGCCAGCAGCCCCGCCCGGCTACCCTATGGCTACACCTTC. Amino acid sequence: CASSPARLPYGYTF.

This clone appeared once. V gene TRBV7-9 combines with J gene TRBJ1-6; D not certain. The length of the CDR3 is 13 residues. The germline V gene encodes CDR1 SEHNR and CDR2 FQNEAQ (reference sequence). The V end lost 5 bases, the J end lost 10 bases, and 12 bases lay between the germline ends. The CDR3 coding sequence is TGTGCCAGCAGCCCTGACACGGGGTCACCCCTCCACTTT. It specifies CASSPDTGSPLHF.